The rows below give T cell receptor beta chains drawn from one sample of a study of control samples from healthy donors and cancer patients. Repertoires were generated with immunoSEQ multiplex PCR, while TCRdb's copy carries only in-frame clones and drops some. Of approximately 190,000 clones listed, approximately 90% are singletons. The sample consisted of blood. The receptors shown here come from a man aged 30 to 45 in good health. Each CDR3 is given with its conserved first and last residue. The D gene is left open where the match is weak. Only some rows state a clone size, as once, few, many or a class for expanded clones.

D,V,J,size,CDR3,DNA
TRBD1,TRBV5-1,TRBJ2-7,NA,CASSRTTGGRYEQYF,TGCGCCAGCAGCCGGACCACAGGGGGGCGTTACGAGCAGTACTTC
TRBD1,TRBV5-1,TRBJ2-3,NA,CASSVAPGQGSTDTQYF,TGCGCCAGCAGCGTAGCCCCCGGACAGGGTAGCACAGATACGCAGTATTTT
TRBD2,TRBV10-2,TRBJ2-3,NA,CASSAGTSGTDTQYF,TGCGCCAGCAGTGCCGGGACTAGCGGCACAGATACGCAGTATTTT
TRBD2,TRBV5-5,TRBJ2-3,NA,CASSSQLAAGGTDTQYF,TGTGCCAGCAGCTCCCAACTAGCGGCCGGGGGAACAGATACGCAGTATTTT
NA,TRBV11-2,TRBJ2-5,NA,CASSARGYRGETQYF,TGTGCCAGCAGCGCTCGGGGGTATAGGGGGGAGACCCAGTACTTC
TRBD1,TRBV5-1,TRBJ1-1,NA,CASSLDKRQGGAFF,TGCGCCAGCAGCTTGGATAAGCGACAGGGTGGGGCTTTCTTT
NA,TRBV27,TRBJ1-2,NA,CASSTPGGDGYTF,TGTGCCAGCAGTACGCCGGGGGGGGATGGCTACACCTTC
NA,TRBV25-1,TRBJ2-3,NA,CASSEVDFPDTQYF,TGTGCCAGCAGTGAGGTCGATTTCCCAGATACGCAGTATTTT
NA,TRBV7-3,TRBJ1-1,once,CASSSQGSRTEAFF,TGTGCCAGCAGCTCTCAGGGTAGTCGCACTGAAGCTTTCTTT
TRBD2,TRBV7-2,TRBJ2-1,NA,CASSFRRGGRNEQFF,TGTGCCAGCAGCTTCAGGCGGGGGGGCCGCAATGAGCAGTTCTTC
TRBD2,TRBV5-8,TRBJ2-1,few,CASSYRRGTEQFF,TGTGCCAGCAGCTACCGGCGGGGGACTGAGCAGTTCTTC
NA,TRBV7-9,TRBJ1-1,NA,CASSHRRGTSRDTEAFF,TGTGCCAGCAGCCATCGGAGGGGCACCTCTCGGGACACTGAAGCTTTCTTT
NA,TRBV19,TRBJ2-3,NA,CASSIRGFSTDTQYF,TGTGCCAGTAGTATTCGGGGGTTTAGCACAGATACGCAGTATTTT
NA,TRBV5-8,TRBJ1-1,NA,CASSLSANTEAFF,TGTGCCAGCAGCTTGTCAGCTAACACTGAAGCTTTCTTT
TRBD2,TRBV9,TRBJ2-2,NA,CASSVEREGPTGELFF,TGTGCCAGCAGCGTAGAGCGGGAGGGGCCCACCGGGGAGCTGTTTTTT
NA,TRBV28,TRBJ1-1,NA,CASSLGGAQQTEAFF,TGTGCCAGCAGTTTGGGGGGCGCACAGCAAACTGAAGCTTTCTTT
TRBD2,TRBV7-9,TRBJ2-7,NA,CASSLWSSGVSYEQYF,TGTGCCAGCAGCCTGTGGTCTAGCGGGGTCTCCTACGAGCAGTACTTC
NA,TRBV7-8,TRBJ2-7,NA,CASSLLAYEQYF,TGTGCCAGCAGCTTACTAGCCTACGAGCAGTACTTC
NA,TRBV6-5,TRBJ1-5,NA,CASSLGGGNQPQHF,TGTGCCAGCAGTCTGGGGGGTGGCAATCAGCCCCAGCATTTT
NA,TRBV6-1,TRBJ2-1,NA,CASSEEAVPEQFF,TGTGCCAGCAGTGAAGAAGCAGTACCTGAGCAGTTCTTC
NA,TRBV7-8,TRBJ1-3,NA,CASSLGQTGHIGNTIYF,TGTGCCAGCAGCTTAGGCCAGACGGGACATATTGGAAACACCATATATTTT
NA,TRBV27,TRBJ2-6,NA,CASSPPRTVSSGANVLTF,TGTGCCAGCAGCCCCCCTCGGACAGTTAGCTCTGGGGCCAACGTCCTGACTTTC
TRBD1,TRBV30,TRBJ1-2,NA,CAWIPRPTPGQGPYNYGYTF,TGTGCCTGGATCCCCCGCCCCACCCCGGGACAGGGGCCCTACAACTATGGCTACACCTTC
TRBD1,TRBV6-5,TRBJ2-5,NA,CASTERGREETQYF,TGTGCCAGCACCGAGAGGGGGCGCGAGGAGACCCAGTACTTC
NA,TRBV19,TRBJ1-4,NA,CASKEAGAREKLFF,TGTGCCAGTAAGGAGGCAGGGGCTCGAGAAAAACTGTTTTTT
NA,TRBV6-5,TRBJ2-2,NA,CASSYTHQNTGELFF,TGTGCCAGCAGTTACACGCACCAGAACACCGGGGAGCTGTTTTTT
TRBD1,TRBV6-5,TRBJ1-6,NA,CASSYRQGLSPLHF,TGTGCCAGCAGTTACAGACAGGGGTTGTCACCCCTCCACTTT
NA,TRBV2,TRBJ2-6,few,CASTWDGSSGANVLTF,TGTGCCAGCACCTGGGACGGAAGCTCTGGGGCCAACGTCCTGACTTTC
NA,TRBV10-1,TRBJ1-2,NA,CASSEDNYGYTF,TGCGCCAGCAGTGAGGACAACTATGGCTACACCTTC
TRBD1,TRBV2,TRBJ2-1,NA,CASRLDRASYNEQFF,TGTGCCAGCAGATTGGACAGGGCCTCCTACAATGAGCAGTTCTTC
TRBD1,TRBV19,TRBJ2-5,NA,CASSPGTEETQYF,TGTGCCAGTAGCCCTGGGACAGAAGAGACCCAGTACTTC
TRBD1,TRBV15,TRBJ2-7,NA,CATGQDRAYEQYF,TGTGCCACAGGCCAGGACAGGGCTTACGAGCAGTACTTC
NA,TRBV5-1,TRBJ1-6,once,CASSASAGIYNSPLHF,TGCGCCAGCAGCGCAAGTGCAGGGATCTATAATTCACCCCTCCACTTT
NA,TRBV9,TRBJ1-1,NA,CASSVAVNTEAFF,TGTGCCAGCAGCGTAGCGGTGAACACTGAAGCTTTCTTT
NA,TRBV3-1/TRBV3-2,TRBJ2-7,NA,CASSQAGYEQYF,TGTGCCAGCAGCCAAGCCGGCTACGAGCAGTACTTC
NA,TRBV7-9,TRBJ1-1,NA,CASSLDRANTEAFF,TGTGCCAGCAGCTTAGACAGGGCTAACACTGAAGCTTTCTTT
NA,TRBV7-9,TRBJ2-1,NA,CASSLPGPRYNEQFF,TGTGCCAGCAGCCTCCCGGGGCCCCGATACAATGAGCAGTTCTTC
TRBD1,TRBV5-5,TRBJ2-3,NA,CASSLAGTAASDTQYF,TGTGCCAGCAGCTTGGCTGGGACAGCTGCATCAGATACGCAGTATTTT
NA,TRBV2,TRBJ1-5,NA,CASSEGLGNSNQPQHF,TGTGCCAGCAGTGAAGGGTTGGGAAATAGCAATCAGCCCCAGCATTTT
NA,TRBV10-2,TRBJ1-2,NA,CASSESPGGAMYGYTF,TGCGCCAGCAGTGAGTCTCCGGGGGGCGCCATGTATGGCTACACCTTC
TRBD1,TRBV7-9,TRBJ1-2,NA,CASSQDRGWGYTF,TGTGCCAGCAGCCAGGACAGGGGCTGGGGCTACACCTTC
NA,TRBV5-4,TRBJ2-1,NA,CASRGDFNSYNEQFF,TGTGCCAGCAGGGGGGACTTCAACTCCTACAATGAGCAGTTCTTC
NA,TRBV7-9,TRBJ2-4,NA,CASSHREGGNIQYF,TGTGCCAGCAGCCATCGGGAAGGGGGAAACATTCAGTACTTC
NA,TRBV5-1,TRBJ1-4,NA,CASSLDGTINEKLFF,TGCGCCAGCAGCTTGGACGGGACAATTAATGAAAAACTGTTTTTT
TRBD1,TRBV19,TRBJ1-5,NA,CASSMGIPGQGNQPQHF,TGTGCCAGTAGTATGGGAATCCCGGGACAGGGGAATCAGCCCCAGCATTTT
TRBD2,TRBV6-5,TRBJ2-3,few,CASSSLAGGFETQYF,TGTGCCAGCAGTAGTCTAGCGGGGGGGTTTGAGACGCAGTATTTT
NA,TRBV5-1,TRBJ2-1,NA,CASSSLQGYNEQFF,TGCGCCAGCAGCTCCTTACAGGGATACAATGAGCAGTTCTTC
TRBD1,TRBV29-1,TRBJ2-1,NA,CSVVPGTGTNEQFF,TGCAGCGTTGTCCCCGGGACAGGGACGAATGAGCAGTTCTTC
NA,TRBV7-9,TRBJ1-5,NA,CASSPGGGHQPQHF,TGTGCCAGCAGCCCGGGGGGGGGACATCAGCCCCAGCATTTT
NA,TRBV6-1,TRBJ1-1,NA,CASSDLGGWVSEAFF,TGTGCCAGCAGTGATTTGGGGGGCTGGGTGTCTGAAGCTTTCTTT
TRBD1,TRBV5-4,TRBJ1-1,NA,CASSFGAGGGTEAFF,TGTGCCAGCAGCTTCGGGGCAGGGGGCGGGACTGAAGCTTTCTTT
TRBD2,TRBV3-1/TRBV3-2,TRBJ2-5,NA,CASSRTSGGAGAETQYF,TGTGCCAGCAGCCGAACTAGCGGGGGGGCCGGGGCGGAGACCCAGTACTTC
NA,TRBV10-3,TRBJ2-7,NA,CAISELGGSYEQYF,TGTGCCATCAGTGAGTTAGGGGGGTCCTACGAGCAGTACTTC
NA,TRBV27,TRBJ2-1,NA,CASSFGSKKEFF,TGTGCCAGCAGTTTCGGTAGTAAAAAGGAGTTCTTC
NA,TRBV13,TRBJ1-1,NA,CASSLGNYMNTEAFF,TGTGCCAGCAGCTTAGGGAATTACATGAACACTGAAGCTTTCTTT
NA,TRBV6-5,TRBJ1-2,once,CASSPWNRANYGYTF,TGTGCCAGCAGTCCCTGGAACAGGGCTAACTATGGCTACACCTTC
TRBD1,TRBV9,TRBJ2-7,NA,CASSASGTVFSYEQYF,TGTGCCAGCAGCGCTTCCGGGACAGTCTTCTCCTACGAGCAGTACTTC